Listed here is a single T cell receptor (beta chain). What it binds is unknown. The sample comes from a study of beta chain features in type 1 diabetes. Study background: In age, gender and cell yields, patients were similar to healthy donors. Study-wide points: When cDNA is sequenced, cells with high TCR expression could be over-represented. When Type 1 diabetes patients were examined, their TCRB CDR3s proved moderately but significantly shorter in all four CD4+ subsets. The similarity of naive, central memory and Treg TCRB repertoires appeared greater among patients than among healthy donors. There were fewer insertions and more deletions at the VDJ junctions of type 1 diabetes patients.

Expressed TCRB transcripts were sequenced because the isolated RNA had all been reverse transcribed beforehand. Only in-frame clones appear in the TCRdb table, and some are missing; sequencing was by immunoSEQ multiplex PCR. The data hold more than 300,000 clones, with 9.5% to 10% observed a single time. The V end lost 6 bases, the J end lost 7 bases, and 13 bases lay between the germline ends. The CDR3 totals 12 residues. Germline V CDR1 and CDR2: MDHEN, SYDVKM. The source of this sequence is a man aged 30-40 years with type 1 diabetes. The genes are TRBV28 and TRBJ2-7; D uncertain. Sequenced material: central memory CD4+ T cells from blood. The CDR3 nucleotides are TGTGCCAGCAGCTGGACGGTGCAAGAGCAGTACTTC. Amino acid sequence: CASSWTVQEQYF.